This note documents a single T cell receptor beta chain sequence. Its specificity is not known. This CDR3 has 14 residues. Germline V lookup: CDR1 GTSNPN, CDR2 SVGIG (reference sequence). Trimming took off 0 bases at V and 2 bases at J, with 8 bases between the two ends. The library targeted TCRbeta and was prepared with unique molecular identifiers. TCRdb passed the PCR reads through MiXCR, listing each CDR3 protein once. The sample shows under 70,000 distinct CDR3 sequences, 11% of them seen only once. The data belong to a study of T-cell reconstitution after alpha-beta-depleted transplantation in children. Broader study findings: The main origin of T-cell counts and diversity one year after transplant was newly produced T cells. Surviving thymic progenitors and recipient T cells were the source of high TCRbeta diversity at day 60 in some patients. As was reported, about two months after transplant, alpha-beta T cells came from several hundred expanded graft clones.

The rearrangement joins TRBV30 to TRBJ1-5; the D is unclear. This specimen consisted of PBMCs, obtained before TCRalphabeta/CD19-depleted stem cell transplant. The source is a boy between 5 and 17 years old with acute myeloid leukemia, due to receive a stem cell transplant. For the CDR3, the DNA is TGTGCCTGGAGTGTCCGAACAGGCAATCAGCCCCAGCATTTT. It specifies CAWSVRTGNQPQHF.